Here is one T cell receptor beta chain with its context. Original processing notes: Reference gene primers were amplified, and this amplification served to estimate nucleated cell counts. Profiling relied on immunoSEQ multiplex PCR, and the TCRdb table lists in-frame clones only, not all of them. V, J and clone size are those of that table, while D and trimming were read from the DNA. The data show just over 80,000 clones, roughly 89% seen once. The source of the sample is a study of blood T cell repertoires in COVID-19. Categorization into cohorts depended on clinical history that participants reported. The CDR3 length is 15 residues. Trimming cost V 0 bases and J 14 bases, with 17 bases left between them. Germline assignment: CDR1 MNHNY and CDR2 SVGAGI (reference sequence).

The TCR was taken from a woman in her fifties or sixties with acute COVID-19. The sample comprised PBMCs or T cells enriched from blood (not recorded which). V and J are TRBV6-6 and TRBJ1-6; D is unresolved. As DNA, the CDR3 is TGTGCCAGCAGTTACTCTGGGGAGGACCTTTCGGCCCTCCACTTT. Amino acid sequence: CASSYSGEDLSALHF.